This T cell receptor (beta chain) is from a study of T cells in Graves' hyperthyroidism and ophthalmopathy. Study-level findings and limits: Expanded thyroid clonotypes (above 0.001) were mostly also found in blood. Researchers report that a 13 V-J model separated ophthalmopathy from stable hyperthyroidism.

CDR1 and CDR2 from the germline V gene are DFQATT and SNEGSKA (reference sequence). The CDR3 runs to 16 residues. V trimming: 5 bases; J trimming: 4 bases; junction bases outside the gene matches: 9. Remarks on this clonotype: As yet, its antigen is unknown.

RNA transcripts gave rise to amplified TCR beta CDR3 regions. The TCR CDR3 was amplified in a first-round RT-PCR using the HTBI primer set. TCRdb re-derived calls from the multiplex PCR reads in MiXCR, one entry per CDR3 protein. The sample shows a few hundred thousand distinct CDR3 sequences, 17% of them seen only once. This receptor was taken from a woman aged 18-30 years with Graves' ophthalmopathy. V and J are TRBV20-1 and TRBJ2-3; TRBD2 agrees at 13 bases. Material: blood. The CDR3 nucleotides are TGCAGTGCTCCTTCCGGGACTAGCGGGGAGGCAGATACGCAGTATTTT. It specifies CSAPSGTSGEADTQYF.